The TCR beta chain under discussion was sequenced for a study of response to subunit inactivated influenza vaccine. Study observations and caveats: Authors suggested each seasonal influenza vaccination recruits few new T cells.

This clonotype was detected many times. Its antigen is currently unknown. In germline, CDR1 is SGHVS, CDR2 FQNEAQ. V was trimmed by 2 bases and J by 4 bases, leaving 26 bases between them. The CDR3 length is 19 residues. TCRdb fed the RT-PCR reads into MiXCR, producing one record per CDR3 protein. The sample yields about 650,000 distinct CDR3 sequences, less than 20% seen once. This sequence joins TRBV7-8 and TRBJ1-1; weak D call: TRBD1 (5 bases). This sequence originates from a man between 45 and 60 years old who received an inactivated influenza vaccine. The input for sequencing was PBMCs from blood, taken 11 to 12 days after vaccination. This CDR3 is CASSLFTALASKGFTEAFF. CDR3 coding DNA: TGTGCCAGCAGCTTATTCACGGCACTGGCGTCCAAGGGGTTCACTGAAGCTTTCTTT.